This TCR beta chain was identified in a study of T-cell memory formation after mild COVID-19. In regard to this clonotype: Its antigen remains unknown.

TCR alpha and TCR beta cDNA libraries with sample barcodes and UMIs came from 5'RACE using constant-segment primers. TCRdb re-derived calls from the 5' RACE reads in MiXCR, one entry per CDR3 protein. Among 530,000 or so distinct CDR3 sequences listed, roughly a sixth were seen once. Broader study findings: The CD4+ clones that contracted clustered mainly within CM and EM, and the CD8+ clones concentrated in EMRA. Second-wave clones peaking on day 37 lacked confirmed SARS-CoV-2 specificity. That cross-reactive memory joined was suggested by some responding clones appearing in pre-infection memory.

The CDR3 is made up of 14 amino acids. Germline V gives CDR1 SGHKS, CDR2 YYEKEE (reference sequence). Trimming took off 0 bases at V and 5 bases at J, with 9 bases between the two ends. Input material: PBMCs or a T cell subset sorted from them (not recorded which). The gene calls are TRBV5-5 and TRBJ1-5; maybe TRBD1 (5 bases). This TCR derives from an adult woman who had mild COVID-19 (a few samples of this study predate the infection). Cell type and time point are not known. In DNA, the CDR3 is TGTGCCAGCAGCTTGGATCGGGGGGATCAGCCCCAGCATTTT. Its protein product is CASSLDRGDQPQHF.